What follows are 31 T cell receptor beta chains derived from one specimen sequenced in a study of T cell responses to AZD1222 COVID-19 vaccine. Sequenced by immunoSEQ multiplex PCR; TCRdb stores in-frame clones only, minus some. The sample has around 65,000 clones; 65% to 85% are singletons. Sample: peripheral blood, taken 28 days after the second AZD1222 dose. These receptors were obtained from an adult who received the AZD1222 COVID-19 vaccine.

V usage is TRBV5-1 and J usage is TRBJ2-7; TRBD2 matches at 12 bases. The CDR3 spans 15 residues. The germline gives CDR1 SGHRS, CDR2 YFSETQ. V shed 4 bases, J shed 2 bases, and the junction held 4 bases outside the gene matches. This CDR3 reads CASSPRLAGAYEQYF. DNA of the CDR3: TGCGCCAGCAGCCCGAGACTAGCGGGAGCCTACGAGCAGTACTTC.

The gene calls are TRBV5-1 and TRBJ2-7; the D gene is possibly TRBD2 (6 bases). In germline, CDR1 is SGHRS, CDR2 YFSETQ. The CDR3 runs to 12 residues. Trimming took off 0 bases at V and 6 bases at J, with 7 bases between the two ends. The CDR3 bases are TGCGCCAGCAGCTTGGTGGGGGGCGAGCAGTACTTC. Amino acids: CASSLVGGEQYF.

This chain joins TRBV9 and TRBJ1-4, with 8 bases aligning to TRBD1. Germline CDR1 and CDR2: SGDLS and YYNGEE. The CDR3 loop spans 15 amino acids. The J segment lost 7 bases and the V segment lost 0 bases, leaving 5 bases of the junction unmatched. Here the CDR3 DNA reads TGTGCCAGCAGCGTAGATCAGGGGGCACCTGAAAAACTGTTTTTT. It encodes CASSVDQGAPEKLFF.

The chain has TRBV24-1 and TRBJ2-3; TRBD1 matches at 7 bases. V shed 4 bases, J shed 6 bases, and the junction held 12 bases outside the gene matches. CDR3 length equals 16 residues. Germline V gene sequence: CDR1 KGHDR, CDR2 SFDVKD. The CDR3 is CATSERMGQPPDTQYF. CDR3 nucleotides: TGTGCCACCAGTGAAAGAATGGGACAGCCTCCGGATACGCAGTATTTT.

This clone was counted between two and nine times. The CDR3 nucleotides read TGTGCCAGCAGTTTATGGGGCAGGGGGGGAGATACGCAGTATTTT. It translates to CASSLWGRGGDTQYF. The genes are TRBV27 and TRBJ2-3; TRBD1 or TRBD2 may be the D gene (7 bases each). Between the trimmed V and J ends, which lost 1 base and 5 bases, there was a span of 13 bases. This CDR3 contains 15 residues. Germline V CDR1 and CDR2: MNHEY, SMNVEV (reference sequence).

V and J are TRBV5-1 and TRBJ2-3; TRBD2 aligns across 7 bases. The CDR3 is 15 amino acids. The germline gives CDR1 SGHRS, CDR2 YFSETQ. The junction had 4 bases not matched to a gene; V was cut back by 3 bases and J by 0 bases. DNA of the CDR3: TGCGCCAGCAGCTGGCGGGAGCCAAGCACAGATACGCAGTATTTT. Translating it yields CASSWREPSTDTQYF. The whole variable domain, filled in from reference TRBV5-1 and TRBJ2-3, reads KAGVTQTPRYLIKTRGQQVTLSCSPISGHRSVSWYQQTPGQGLQFLFEYFSETQRNKGNFPGRFSGRQFSNSRSEMNVSTLELGDSALYLCASSWREPSTDTQYFGPGTRLTVL.

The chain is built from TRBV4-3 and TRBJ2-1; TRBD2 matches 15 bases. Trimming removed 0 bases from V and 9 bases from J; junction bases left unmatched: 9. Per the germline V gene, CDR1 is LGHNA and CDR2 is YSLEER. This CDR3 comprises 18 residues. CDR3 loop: CASSQESSGLAGGGEQFF. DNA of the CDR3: TGCGCCAGCAGCCAAGAGAGCTCGGGACTAGCGGGGGGTGGTGAGCAGTTCTTC.

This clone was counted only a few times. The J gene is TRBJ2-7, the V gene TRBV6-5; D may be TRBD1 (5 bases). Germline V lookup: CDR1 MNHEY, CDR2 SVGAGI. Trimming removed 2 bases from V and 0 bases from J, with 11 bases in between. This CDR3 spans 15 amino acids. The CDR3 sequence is CASSYDRGPSYEQYF. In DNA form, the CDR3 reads TGTGCCAGCAGTTACGATAGGGGTCCCTCCTACGAGCAGTACTTC.

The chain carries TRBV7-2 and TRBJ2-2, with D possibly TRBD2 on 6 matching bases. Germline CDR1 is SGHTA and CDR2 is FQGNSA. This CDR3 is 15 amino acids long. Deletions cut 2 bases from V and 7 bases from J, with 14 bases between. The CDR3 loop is CASSLIGGIGGELFF. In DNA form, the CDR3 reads TGTGCCAGCAGCTTAATCGGAGGGATCGGCGGGGAGCTGTTTTTT.

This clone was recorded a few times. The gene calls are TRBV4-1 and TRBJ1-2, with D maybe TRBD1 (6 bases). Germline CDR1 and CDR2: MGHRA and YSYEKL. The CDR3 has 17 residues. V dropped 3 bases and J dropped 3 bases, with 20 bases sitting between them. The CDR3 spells CASSQGENRELDYGYTF. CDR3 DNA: TGCGCCAGCAGCCAGGGGGAAAACAGGGAATTGGACTATGGCTACACCTTC.

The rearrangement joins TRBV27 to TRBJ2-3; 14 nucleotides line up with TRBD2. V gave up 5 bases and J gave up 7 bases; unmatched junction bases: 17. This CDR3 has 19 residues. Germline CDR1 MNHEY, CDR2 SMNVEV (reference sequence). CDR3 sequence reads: CASSPTGRGLAGDGYTQYF. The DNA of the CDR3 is TGTGCCAGCAGTCCAACGGGGCGGGGACTAGCGGGAGATGGCTATACGCAGTATTTT.

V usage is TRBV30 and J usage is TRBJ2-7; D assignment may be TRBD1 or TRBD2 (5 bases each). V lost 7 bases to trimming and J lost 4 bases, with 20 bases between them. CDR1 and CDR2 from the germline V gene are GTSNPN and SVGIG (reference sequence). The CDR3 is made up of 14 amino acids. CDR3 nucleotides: TGTGCCTACGTCCCGGGACCGACCCATTACGAGCAGTACTTC. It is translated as CAYVPGPTHYEQYF.

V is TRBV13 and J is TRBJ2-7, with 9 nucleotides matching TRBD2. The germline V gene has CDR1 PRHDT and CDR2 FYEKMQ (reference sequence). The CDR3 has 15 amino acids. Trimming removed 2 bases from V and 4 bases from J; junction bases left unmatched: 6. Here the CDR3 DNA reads TGTGCCAGCAGCTTACGGGCGGGAGGGCCATACGAGCAGTACTTC. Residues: CASSLRAGGPYEQYF.

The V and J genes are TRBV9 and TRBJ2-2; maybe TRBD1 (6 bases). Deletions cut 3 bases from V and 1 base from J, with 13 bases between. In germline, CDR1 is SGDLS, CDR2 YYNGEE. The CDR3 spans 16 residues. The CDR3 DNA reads TGTGCCAGCAGCGCGTCTCCGGGACAGAACACCGGGGAGCTGTTTTTT. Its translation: CASSASPGQNTGELFF.

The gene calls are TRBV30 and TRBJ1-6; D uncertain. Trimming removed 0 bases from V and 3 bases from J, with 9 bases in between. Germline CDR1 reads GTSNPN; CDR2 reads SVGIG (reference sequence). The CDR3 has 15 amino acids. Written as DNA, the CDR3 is TGTGCCTGGAGTGTACCAGTGGTCTATAATTCACCCCTCCACTTT. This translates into CAWSVPVVYNSPLHF.

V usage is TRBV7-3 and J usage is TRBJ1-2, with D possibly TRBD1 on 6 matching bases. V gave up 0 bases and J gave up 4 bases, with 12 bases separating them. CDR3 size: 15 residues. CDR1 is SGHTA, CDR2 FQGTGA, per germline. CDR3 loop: CASSLTGGGAYGYTF. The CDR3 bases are TGTGCCAGCAGCTTAACTGGAGGGGGGGCCTATGGCTACACCTTC.

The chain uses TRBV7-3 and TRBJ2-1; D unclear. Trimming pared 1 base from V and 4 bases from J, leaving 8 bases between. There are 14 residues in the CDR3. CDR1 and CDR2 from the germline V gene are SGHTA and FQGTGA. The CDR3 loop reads CASSLSRRYNEQFF. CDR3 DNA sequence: TGTGCCAGCAGCTTAAGCCGCCGATACAATGAGCAGTTCTTC.

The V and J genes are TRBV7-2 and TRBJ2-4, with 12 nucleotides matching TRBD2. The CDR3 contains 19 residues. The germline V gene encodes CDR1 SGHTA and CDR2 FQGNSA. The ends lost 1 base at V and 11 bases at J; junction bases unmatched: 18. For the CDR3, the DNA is TGTGCCAGCAGCTTAGTAGTGGGACTAGCGGGCCAGGGGCAAGTTCTTCAGTACTTC. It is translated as CASSLVVGLAGQGQVLQYF.

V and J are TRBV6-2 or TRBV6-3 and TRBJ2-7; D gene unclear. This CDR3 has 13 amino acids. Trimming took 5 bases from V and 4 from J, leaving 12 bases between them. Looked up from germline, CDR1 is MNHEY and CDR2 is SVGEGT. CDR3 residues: CASSNVVGYEQYF. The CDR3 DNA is TGTGCCAGCAGTAATGTCGTCGGGTACGAGCAGTACTTC.

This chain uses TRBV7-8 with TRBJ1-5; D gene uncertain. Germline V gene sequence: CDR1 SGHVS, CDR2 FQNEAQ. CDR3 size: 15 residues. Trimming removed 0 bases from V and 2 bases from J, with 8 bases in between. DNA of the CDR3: TGTGCCAGCAGCTTAGCAGGAATTGGCAATCAGCCCCAGCATTTT. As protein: CASSLAGIGNQPQHF.

DNA for the CDR3: TGTGCCAGCCTAGGGTCATACGAGCAGTACTTC. This translates into CASLGSYEQYF. The chain links TRBV11-3 to TRBJ2-7, with no clear D. V dropped 8 bases and J dropped 4 bases, with 9 bases sitting between them. The CDR3 spans 11 residues. CDR1 and CDR2 (germline): SGHNT, YENEEA.

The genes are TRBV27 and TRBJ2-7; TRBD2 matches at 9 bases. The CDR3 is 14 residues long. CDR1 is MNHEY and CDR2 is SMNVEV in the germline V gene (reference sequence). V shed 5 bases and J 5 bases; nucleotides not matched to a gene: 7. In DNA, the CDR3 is TGTGCCAGCAGTATCGGAATAGCGGGAGACGAGCAGTACTTC. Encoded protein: CASSIGIAGDEQYF.

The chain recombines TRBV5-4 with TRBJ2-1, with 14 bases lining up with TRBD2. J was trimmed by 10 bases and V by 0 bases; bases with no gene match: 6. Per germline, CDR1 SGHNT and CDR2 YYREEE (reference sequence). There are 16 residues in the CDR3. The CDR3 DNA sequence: TGTGCCAGCAGCTTGGCCAAGACTAGCGGGAGGGGAGAGCAGTTCTTC. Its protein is CASSLAKTSGRGEQFF.

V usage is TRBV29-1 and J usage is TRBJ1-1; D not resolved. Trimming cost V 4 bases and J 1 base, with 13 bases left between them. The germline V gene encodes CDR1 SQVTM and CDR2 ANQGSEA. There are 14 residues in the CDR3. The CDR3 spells CSVGSVVGNTEAFF. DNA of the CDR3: TGCAGCGTTGGGTCCGTAGTCGGGAACACTGAAGCTTTCTTT. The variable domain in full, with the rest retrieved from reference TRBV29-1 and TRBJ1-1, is SAVISQKPSRDICQRGTSLTIQCQVDSQVTMMFWYRQQPGQSLTLIATANQGSEATYESGFVIDKFPISRPNLTFSTLTVSNMSPEDSSIYLCSVGSVVGNTEAFFGQGTRLTVV.

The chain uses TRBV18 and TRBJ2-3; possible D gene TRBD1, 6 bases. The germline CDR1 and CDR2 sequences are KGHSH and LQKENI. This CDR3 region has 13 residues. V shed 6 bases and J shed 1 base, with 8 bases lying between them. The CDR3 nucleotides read TGTGCCAGCTCGTCAGGGGGCACAGATACGCAGTATTTT. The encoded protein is CASSSGGTDTQYF.

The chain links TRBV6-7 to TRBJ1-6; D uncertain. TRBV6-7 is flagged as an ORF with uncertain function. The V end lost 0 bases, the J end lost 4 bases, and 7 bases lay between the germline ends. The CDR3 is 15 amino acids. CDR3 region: CASSYSGSYNSPLHF. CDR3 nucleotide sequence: TGTGCCAGCAGTTACTCGGGATCTTATAATTCACCCCTCCACTTT.

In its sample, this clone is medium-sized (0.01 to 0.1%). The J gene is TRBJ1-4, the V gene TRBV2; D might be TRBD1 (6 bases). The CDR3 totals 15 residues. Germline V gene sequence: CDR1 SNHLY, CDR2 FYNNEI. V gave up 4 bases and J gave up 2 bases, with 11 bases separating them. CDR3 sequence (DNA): TGTGCCAGCAGTGTACCCGGGGGCACTAATGAAAAACTGTTTTTT. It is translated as CASSVPGGTNEKLFF.

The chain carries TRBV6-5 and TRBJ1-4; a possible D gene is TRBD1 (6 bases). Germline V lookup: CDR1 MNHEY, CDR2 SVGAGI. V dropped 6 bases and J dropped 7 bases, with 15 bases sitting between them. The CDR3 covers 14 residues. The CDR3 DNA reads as TGTGCCAGCAGGACGTCAGGGGATGGTGAAAAACTGTTTTTT. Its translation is CASRTSGDGEKLFF.

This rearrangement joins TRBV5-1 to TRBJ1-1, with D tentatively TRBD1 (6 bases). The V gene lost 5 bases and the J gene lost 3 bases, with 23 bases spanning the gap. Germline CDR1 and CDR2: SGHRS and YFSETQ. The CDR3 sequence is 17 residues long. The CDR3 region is CASRLNVRGAQDTEAFF. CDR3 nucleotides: TGCGCCAGCAGACTTAACGTCCGGGGGGCGCAAGACACTGAAGCTTTCTTT.

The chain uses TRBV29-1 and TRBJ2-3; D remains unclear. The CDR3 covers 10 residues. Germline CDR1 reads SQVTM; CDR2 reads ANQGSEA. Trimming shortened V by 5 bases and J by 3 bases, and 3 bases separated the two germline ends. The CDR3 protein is CSVLTDTQYF. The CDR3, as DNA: TGCAGCGTTCTTACAGATACGCAGTATTTT.

CDR3 bases: TGTGCCAGCCGGATACGGGGGTTGAATTCACCCCTCCACTTT. This codes for CASRIRGLNSPLHF. The V and J genes are TRBV28 and TRBJ1-6, with D tentatively TRBD1 (5 bases). Germline CDR1 and CDR2: MDHEN and SYDVKM. There are 14 residues in the CDR3. Between the trimmed V and J ends, which lost 8 bases and 7 bases, there was a span of 15 bases.